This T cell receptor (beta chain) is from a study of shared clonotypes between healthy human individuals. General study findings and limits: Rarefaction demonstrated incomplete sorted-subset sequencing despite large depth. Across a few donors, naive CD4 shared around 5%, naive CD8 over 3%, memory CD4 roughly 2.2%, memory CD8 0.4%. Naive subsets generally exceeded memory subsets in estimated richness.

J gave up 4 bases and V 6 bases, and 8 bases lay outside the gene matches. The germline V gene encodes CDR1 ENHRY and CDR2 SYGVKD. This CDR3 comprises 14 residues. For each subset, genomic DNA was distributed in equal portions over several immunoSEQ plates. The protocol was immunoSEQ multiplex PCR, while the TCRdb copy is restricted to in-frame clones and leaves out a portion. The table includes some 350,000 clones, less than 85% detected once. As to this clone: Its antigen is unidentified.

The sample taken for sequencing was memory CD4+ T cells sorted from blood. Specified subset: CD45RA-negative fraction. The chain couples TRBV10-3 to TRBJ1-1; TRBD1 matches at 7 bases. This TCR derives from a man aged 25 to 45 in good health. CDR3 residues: CAIRKQGLGTEAFF. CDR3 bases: TGTGCCATCAGAAAACAGGGGCTTGGCACTGAAGCTTTCTTT.